This T cell receptor beta chain was retrieved from a study of CD8 T cells in Susac syndrome. Findings and limits, study-wide: As the study acknowledged, the number of individuals in its TCR sequencing and HLA analysis was relatively small.

With regard to this clonotype: Its antigen is as yet unknown.

This CDR3 contains 13 residues. Germline CDR1 and CDR2: LGHDT and YNNKEL (reference sequence). J gave up 5 bases and V 8 bases, and 6 bases lay outside the gene matches. The RNA, about 0.5 to 1 ug, was put through reverse transcription using random hexamers. The method of amplification for TCR beta CDR3 was immunoSEQ multiplex PCR, covering 54 Vbeta and 13 Jbeta. TCRdb re-called the immunoSEQ multiplex PCR reads with MiXCR, one entry per CDR3 protein. The repertoire holds some 170,000 distinct CDR3 sequences, just under 95% seen once, with more than 0.11% in the top ten. CD8+ and CD4+ T cells taken from blood had their TCR beta sequenced. While CD8+ and CD4+ T cells were isolated negatively, TEMRA cells were enriched by FACS.

Sequenced sample: CD4+ T cells from PBMCs. This chain links TRBV3-1 with TRBJ1-1, with 9 bases that match TRBD1. The receptor comes from a human donor in good health. The CDR3 here is CASARQGVTEAFF. The CDR3 DNA is TGTGCCAGCGCAAGACAGGGGGTAACTGAAGCTTTCTTT.